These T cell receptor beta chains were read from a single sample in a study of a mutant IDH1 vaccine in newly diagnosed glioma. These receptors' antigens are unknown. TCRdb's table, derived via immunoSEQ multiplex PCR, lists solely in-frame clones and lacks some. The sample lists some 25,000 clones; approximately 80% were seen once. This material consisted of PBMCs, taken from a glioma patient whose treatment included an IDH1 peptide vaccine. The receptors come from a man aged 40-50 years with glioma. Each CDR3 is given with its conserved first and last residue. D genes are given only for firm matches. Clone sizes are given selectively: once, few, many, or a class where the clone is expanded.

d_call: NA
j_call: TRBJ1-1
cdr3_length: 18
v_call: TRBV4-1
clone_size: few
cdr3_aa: CASSQGWHRRKGGTEAFF
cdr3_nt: TGCGCCAGCAGCCAAGGATGGCATAGGCGTAAGGGAGGCACTGAAGCTTTCTTT

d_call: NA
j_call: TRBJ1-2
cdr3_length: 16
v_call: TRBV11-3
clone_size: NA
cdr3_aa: CASSSVLGGVMDGYTF
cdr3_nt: TGTGCCAGCAGCTCCGTACTTGGAGGCGTCATGGATGGCTACACCTTC

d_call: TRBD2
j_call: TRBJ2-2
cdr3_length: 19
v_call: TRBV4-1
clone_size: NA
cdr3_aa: CASSQEGTSGRVYTGELFF
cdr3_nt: TGCGCCAGCAGCCAAGAAGGGACTAGCGGGAGGGTTTACACCGGGGAGCTGTTTTTT

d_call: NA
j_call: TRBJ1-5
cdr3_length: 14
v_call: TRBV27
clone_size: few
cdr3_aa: CASRREQGNQPQHF
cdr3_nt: TGTGCCAGCAGGCGGGAACAGGGCAATCAGCCCCAGCATTTT

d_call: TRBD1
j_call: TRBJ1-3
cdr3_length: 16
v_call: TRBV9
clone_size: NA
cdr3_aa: CASSVALDRAGNTIYF
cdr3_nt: TGTGCCAGCAGCGTAGCTTTGGACAGGGCTGGAAACACCATATATTTT

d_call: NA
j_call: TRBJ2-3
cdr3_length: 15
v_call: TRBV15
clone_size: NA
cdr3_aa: CATSRDLRAIDTQYF
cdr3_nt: TGTGCCACCAGCAGAGACTTGCGGGCCATAGATACGCAGTATTTT

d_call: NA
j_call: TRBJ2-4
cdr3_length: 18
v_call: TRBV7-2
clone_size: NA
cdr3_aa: CASSSRDQQTLAKNIQYF
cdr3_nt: TGTGCCAGCAGCTCCCGGGACCAACAAACCCTAGCCAAAAACATTCAGTACTTC

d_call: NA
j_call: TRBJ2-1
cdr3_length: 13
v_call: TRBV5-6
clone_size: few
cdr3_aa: CASSFSELYEQFF
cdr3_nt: TGTGCCAGCAGCTTTAGTGAGCTTTATGAGCAGTTCTTC

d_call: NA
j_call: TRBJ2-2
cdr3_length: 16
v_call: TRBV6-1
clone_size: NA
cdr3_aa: CASSALTQGTGGELFF
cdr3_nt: TGTGCCAGCAGTGCATTGACTCAGGGTACAGGCGGGGAGCTGTTTTTT

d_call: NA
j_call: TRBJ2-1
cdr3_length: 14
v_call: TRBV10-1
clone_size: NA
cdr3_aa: CASSPGLEPSEQFF
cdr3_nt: TGCGCCAGCAGCCCGGGACTCGAGCCCAGTGAGCAGTTCTTC

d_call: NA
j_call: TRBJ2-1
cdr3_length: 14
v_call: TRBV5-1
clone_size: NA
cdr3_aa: CASGTMGAYNEQFF
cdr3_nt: TGCGCCAGCGGAACCATGGGGGCCTACAATGAGCAGTTCTTC

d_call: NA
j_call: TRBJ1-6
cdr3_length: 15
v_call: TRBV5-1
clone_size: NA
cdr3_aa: CASSLVGRDNSPLHF
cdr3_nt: TGCGCCAGCAGCTTGGTCGGGAGGGATAATTCACCCCTCCACTTT

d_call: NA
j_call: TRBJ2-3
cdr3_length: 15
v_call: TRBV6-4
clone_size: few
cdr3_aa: CASSDGGLGADTQYF
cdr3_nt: TGTGCCAGCAGTGACGGCGGCTTAGGAGCAGATACGCAGTATTTT

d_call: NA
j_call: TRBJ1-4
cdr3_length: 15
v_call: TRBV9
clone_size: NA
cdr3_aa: CASSVGGELNEKLFF
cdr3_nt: TGTGCCAGCAGCGTAGGTGGAGAACTTAATGAAAAACTGTTTTTT

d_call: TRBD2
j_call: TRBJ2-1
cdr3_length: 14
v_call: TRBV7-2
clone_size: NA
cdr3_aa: CASKSGRAINEQFF
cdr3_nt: TGTGCCAGCAAAAGCGGGAGGGCCATAAATGAGCAGTTCTTC

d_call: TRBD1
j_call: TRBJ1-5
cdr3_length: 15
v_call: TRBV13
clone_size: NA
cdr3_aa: CASSSGQGDNQPQHF
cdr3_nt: TGTGCCAGCAGCTCCGGACAGGGGGACAATCAGCCCCAGCATTTT

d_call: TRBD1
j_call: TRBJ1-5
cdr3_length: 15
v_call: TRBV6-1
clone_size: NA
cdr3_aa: CASSILVGGDQPQHF
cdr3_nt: TGTGCCAGCAGCATCTTGGTAGGGGGCGATCAGCCCCAGCATTTT

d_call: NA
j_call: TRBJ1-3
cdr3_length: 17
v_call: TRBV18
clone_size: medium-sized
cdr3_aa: CASSPAGTYRSGNTIYF
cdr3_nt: TGTGCCAGCTCACCAGCAGGAACATACCGCTCTGGAAACACCATATATTTT

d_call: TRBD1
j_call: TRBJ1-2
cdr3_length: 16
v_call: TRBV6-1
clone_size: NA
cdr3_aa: CASSDHFGRGRIGYTF
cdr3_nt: TGTGCCAGCAGTGATCACTTTGGCAGGGGGAGGATTGGCTACACCTTC

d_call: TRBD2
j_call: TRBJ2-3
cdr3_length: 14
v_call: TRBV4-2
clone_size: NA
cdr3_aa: CASSAGTSGDTQYF
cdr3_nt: TGTGCCAGCAGCGCGGGGACTAGCGGAGATACGCAGTATTTT